One sample yielded the 32 T cell receptor beta chains listed below, sequenced in a study of blood T cell repertoires in COVID-19. Only in-frame clones appear in the TCRdb table, and some are missing; sequencing was by immunoSEQ multiplex PCR. The sample carries fewer than 150,000 clones, 81% recorded once. Sequencing was done on a sample of peripheral blood. These receptors were obtained from a man aged 45-60 years with acute or convalescent COVID-19.

The chain recombines TRBV9 with TRBJ2-1, with 13 bases aligning to TRBD2. V was clipped by 3 bases and J by 9 bases; unmatched bases: 6. The CDR3 consists of 15 residues. The germline V gene has CDR1 SGDLS and CDR2 YYNGEE. As DNA, the CDR3 is TGTGCCAGCAGCGGGACTAGCGGGGGCTCGGGTGAGCAGTTCTTC. This encodes CASSGTSGGSGEQFF.

This sequence joins TRBV5-5 and TRBJ2-2, with D possibly matching TRBD1 (6 bases). V lost 2 bases to trimming and J lost 7 bases, with 21 bases between them. CDR3 size: 17 residues. Looked up from germline, CDR1 is SGHKS and CDR2 is YYEKEE (reference sequence). The CDR3 DNA is TGTGCCAGCAGCTTCTACAGCGGACAGATCATGGTCGGGGAGCTGTTTTTT. Translated, it gives CASSFYSGQIMVGELFF.

The J gene is TRBJ2-2, the V gene TRBV7-8; 7 bases agree with TRBD2. Germline trimming cut 1 base from V and 2 bases from J; bases unmatched to any gene: 1. Germline CDR1 reads SGHVS; CDR2 reads FQNEAQ. The CDR3 length is 15 residues. The CDR3 sequence: CASSLEGLNTGELFF. Here the CDR3 DNA reads TGTGCCAGCAGCTTAGAGGGACTAAACACCGGGGAGCTGTTTTTT.

V is TRBV2 and J is TRBJ1-4; TRBD1 aligns across 8 bases. CDR3 length equals 14 residues. Germline V gives CDR1 SNHLY, CDR2 FYNNEI. V lost 8 bases, J lost 4 bases, and 6 bases stayed unmatched. The CDR3 region is CASETGEGNEKLFF. The CDR3 DNA reads as TGTGCCAGCGAGACAGGGGAGGGTAATGAAAAACTGTTTTTT.

V and J are TRBV5-6 and TRBJ1-3, with a possible D match to TRBD1 (5 bases). The CDR3 runs to 14 residues. V gave up 2 bases and J gave up 4 bases, with 10 bases separating them. Looked up from germline, CDR1 is SGHDT and CDR2 is YYEEEE. The CDR3 nucleotides are TGTGCCAGCAGCTTCCCTGGGGGGGGAAACACCATATATTTT. Amino acids: CASSFPGGGNTIYF.

This sequence joins TRBV11-3 and TRBJ1-4; no definite D call. CDR1 and CDR2 (germline): SGHNT, YENEEA. Trimming cost V 5 bases and J 8 bases, with 12 bases left between them. The CDR3 consists of 13 residues. CDR3 coding DNA: TGTGCCAGCAGCCCCCCGGGAACCGAAAAACTGTTTTTT. It is translated as CASSPPGTEKLFF.

The chain joins TRBV21-1 to TRBJ1-2; the tabulated D call, TRBD1, remains unverified against the DNA. TRBV21-1 is noted as a pseudogene. The CDR3 has 15 amino acids. CDR3 bases: TGTGCCAGCAGCAATGAAGTCCCAGATCCTTATGGCTACACCTTC. This sequence encodes CASSNEVPDPYGYTF.

This clone appeared a single time. The chain links TRBV5-1 to TRBJ1-5; TRBD1 matches at 7 bases. CDR1 SGHRS and CDR2 YFSETQ come from the germline V gene. With V trimmed by 0 bases and J by 5 bases, 5 bases remained unmatched. The CDR3 is 15 amino acids. The CDR3 loop is CASSLGDREDQPQHF. CDR3 in DNA: TGCGCCAGCAGCTTGGGAGACAGGGAGGATCAGCCCCAGCATTTT.

Details on this clone: The same CDR3 is also encoded by other DNA sequences in this sample. V usage is TRBV11-2 and J usage is TRBJ1-1; D perhaps matches TRBD1 (5 bases). The V end was cut by 3 bases, the J end by 1 base, with 6 bases between. CDR3 length: 13 amino acids. The V gene's germline CDR1 is SGHAT and CDR2 FQNNGV. The CDR3 DNA follows: TGTGCCAGCAGCTTGGGGGGGAACACTGAAGCTTTCTTT. Translating it yields CASSLGGNTEAFF.

As concerns this clone: This CDR3 is also generated by other DNA sequences in the sample. The rearrangement links TRBV19 to TRBJ1-1, with D possibly matching TRBD1 (5 bases). Germline V CDR1 and CDR2: LNHDA, SQIVND (reference sequence). This CDR3 is 12 amino acids long. The germline V and J ends were trimmed by 6 bases and 1 base, with 6 bases remaining between them. For the CDR3, the DNA is TGTGCCAGTAGGACAGCGAACACTGAAGCTTTCTTT. Translation gives CASRTANTEAFF.

The chain links TRBV9 to TRBJ1-3, with a possible D match to TRBD1 (5 bases). The V gene lost 0 bases and the J gene lost 4 bases, with 11 bases spanning the gap. CDR3 length: 15 amino acids. CDR1 and CDR2 (germline): SGDLS, YYNGEE. The CDR3 reads CASSVDPGWGNTIYF. In DNA form, the CDR3 reads TGTGCCAGCAGCGTAGATCCAGGGTGGGGAAACACCATATATTTT.

J is TRBJ2-1 and V is TRBV12-5; 8 bases are shared with TRBD1. The CDR3 loop spans 17 amino acids. Trimming removed 1 base from V and 2 bases from J; junction bases left unmatched: 7. The germline V gene has CDR1 LGHNT and CDR2 FRNRAP. CDR3 region: CASGLGYDRGPYNEQFF. CDR3 nucleotides: TGTGCTAGTGGTTTGGGATACGACAGGGGCCCCTACAATGAGCAGTTCTTC.

This clone has a single count. The chain links TRBV27 to TRBJ1-2; D not resolved. The CDR3 has 15 residues. Germline CDR1 is MNHEY and CDR2 is SMNVEV (reference sequence). V lost 8 bases and J lost 0, with 16 bases in between. DNA for the CDR3: TGTGCCAGCTTGGCCCTCGGGGATGCTAACTATGGCTACACCTTC. As protein: CASLALGDANYGYTF.

The chain employs TRBV19 and TRBJ1-2, with 8 bases aligning to TRBD1. Looked up from germline, CDR1 is LNHDA and CDR2 is SQIVND (reference sequence). The CDR3 length is 13 residues. Trimming cost V 6 bases and J 10 bases; bases outside gene matches: 10. CDR3 sequence reads: CASRKDREDVYTF. For the CDR3, the DNA is TGTGCCAGTAGGAAGGACAGGGAAGATGTCTACACCTTC.

V is TRBV7-2 and J is TRBJ2-1; TRBD2 is a possible D gene (6 bases). Germline V gives CDR1 SGHTA, CDR2 FQGNSA. V was shortened by 6 bases and J by 0 bases, with 12 bases between the two germline ends. The CDR3 is 15 amino acids. The CDR3 is CASSYRRVSYNEQFF. DNA for the CDR3: TGTGCCAGCAGTTATCGGAGGGTCTCCTACAATGAGCAGTTCTTC.

V is TRBV28 and J is TRBJ2-7, with 7 nucleotides matching TRBD1. Trimming cost V 2 bases and J 2 bases; bases outside gene matches: 3. This CDR3 is built from 14 residues. CDR1 is MDHEN and CDR2 is SYDVKM in the germline V gene. The DNA for the CDR3 is TGTGCCAGCAGTTTAAAAGGGGGCACCTACGAGCAGTACTTC. Translating gives CASSLKGGTYEQYF.

This rearrangement joins TRBV29-1 to TRBJ2-3, with 8 nucleotides matching TRBD1. Looked up from germline, CDR1 is SQVTM and CDR2 is ANQGSEA. There are 17 residues in the CDR3. The V segment lost 3 bases and the J segment 3 bases; nucleotides outside the gene matches: 14. DNA of the CDR3: TGCAGCGTTGAGAGGGCCCGCCTGAGACAGGGGACAGATACGCAGTATTTT. It yields the protein CSVERARLRQGTDTQYF.

The chain combines TRBV29-1 with TRBJ1-1, with D possibly TRBD1 on 6 matching bases. The CDR3 has 12 residues. Germline V CDR1 and CDR2: SQVTM, ANQGSEA. V was cut by 7 bases and J by 1 base, with 10 bases left in between. The CDR3 protein is CSAGQQNTEAFF. CDR3 bases: TGCAGCGCCGGACAGCAGAACACTGAAGCTTTCTTT.

This chain links TRBV19 with TRBJ1-2, with TRBD1 as a possible D gene (6 bases). V lost 6 bases to trimming and J lost 6 bases, with 17 bases between them. In germline, CDR1 is LNHDA, CDR2 SQIVND (reference sequence). This CDR3 region has 14 residues. In DNA, the CDR3 is TGTGCCAGTAGCGGGAGGGGGTCAAGCCATGGCTACACCTTC. It encodes CASSGRGSSHGYTF.

This clone was seen more than once but under ten times. This chain links TRBV7-8 with TRBJ2-3; TRBD2 matches at 10 bases. Germline V gene data show CDR1 as SGHVS and CDR2 as FQNEAQ. CDR3 length: 18 amino acids. J gave up 1 base and V 4 bases, and 11 bases lay outside the gene matches. The CDR3 DNA reads TGTGCCAGCAGCTATGCCCCAACTCTAGCGGGGGGCACAGATACGCAGTATTTT. Translated, it gives CASSYAPTLAGGTDTQYF. Full variable domain (rest looked up from reference TRBV7-8 and TRBJ2-3): GAGVSQSPRYKVAKRGQDVALRCDPISGHVSLFWYQQALGQGPEFLTYFQNEAQLDKSGLPSDRFFAERPEGSVSTLKIQRTQQEDSAVYLCASSYAPTLAGGTDTQYFGPGTRLTVL.

The chain has TRBV30 and TRBJ1-1, with D possibly matching TRBD1 (5 bases). The CDR3 is 15 residues long. V was pared by 4 bases and J by 1 base, with 16 bases between. Per the germline V gene, CDR1 is GTSNPN and CDR2 is SVGIG (reference sequence). Written as DNA, the CDR3 is TGTGCCTGGACGAAGAAGGGGCAGCCGAACACTGAAGCTTTCTTT. This translates into CAWTKKGQPNTEAFF.

The V and J genes are TRBV30 and TRBJ2-3, with TRBD2 matching over 9 bases. This CDR3 comprises 16 residues. The germline V gene has CDR1 GTSNPN and CDR2 SVGIG (reference sequence). The V and J ends lost 1 base and 4 bases, in that order; junction bases with no gene match: 9. The DNA of the CDR3 is TGTGCCTGGAGTGGTCCCGCGGGGGGGCGGTCAGATACGCAGTATTTT. Amino acids: CAWSGPAGGRSDTQYF. Looking up the rest from reference TRBV30 and TRBJ2-3 gives the full variable domain: SQTIHQWPATLVQPVGSPLSLECTVEGTSNPNLYWYRQAAGRGLQLLFYSVGIGQISSEVPQNLSASRPQDRQFILSSKKLLLSDSGFYLCAWSGPAGGRSDTQYFGPGTRLTVL.

This rearrangement joins TRBV28 to TRBJ1-5, with no clear D. This CDR3 spans 13 amino acids. Looked up from germline, CDR1 is MDHEN and CDR2 is SYDVKM. The ends were cut back, 5 bases at V and 2 bases at J, with 7 bases in the middle. The CDR3 is CASSGRGNQPQHF. Here the CDR3 DNA reads TGTGCCAGCAGTGGCCGGGGCAATCAGCCCCAGCATTTT. The whole variable domain, filled in from reference TRBV28 and TRBJ1-5, reads DVKVTQSSRYLVKRTGEKVFLECVQDMDHENMFWYRQDPGLGLRLIYFSYDVKMKEKGDIPEGYSVSREKKERFSLILESASTNQTSMYLCASSGRGNQPQHFGDGTRLSIL.

The V and J genes are TRBV7-8 and TRBJ1-5; 7 nucleotides match TRBD1. Trimming at V came to 5 bases and at J to 7 bases, leaving 11 bases not matched to a gene. The germline gives CDR1 SGHVS, CDR2 FQNEAQ. The length of the CDR3 is 15 residues. The DNA of the CDR3 is TGTGCCAGCAGCCCCGTGGACAGGATAAACCAGCCCCAGCATTTT. The encoded protein is CASSPVDRINQPQHF.

The chain uses TRBV6-5 and TRBJ1-4, with TRBD1 matching over 7 bases. CDR3 size: 14 residues. In germline, CDR1 is MNHEY, CDR2 SVGAGI. J gave up 5 bases and V 11 bases, and 11 bases lay outside the gene matches. CDR3 residues: CAAARQGKNEKLFF. For the CDR3, the DNA is TGTGCCGCGGCCAGACAGGGCAAAAATGAAAAACTGTTTTTT.

This CDR3 reads CATSRDPQSGMNTEAFF. The CDR3 DNA sequence: TGTGCCACCAGCAGAGATCCCCAATCGGGAATGAACACTGAAGCTTTCTTT. J is TRBJ1-1 and V is TRBV15, with no clear D. V was pared by 0 bases and J by 0 bases, with 14 bases between. Germline values: CDR1 LNHNV, CDR2 YYDKDF (reference sequence). This CDR3 has 17 residues.

The chain joins TRBV4-1 to TRBJ1-5, with 10 bases aligning to TRBD1. This CDR3 is built from 19 residues. Germline loops: CDR1 MGHRA, CDR2 YSYEKL. The J segment lost 5 bases and the V segment lost 4 bases, leaving 17 bases of the junction unmatched. The CDR3 loop reads CASSRRRDRGRGPDQPQHF. The CDR3 bases are TGCGCCAGCAGCCGAAGGAGAGACAGGGGGCGTGGGCCGGATCAGCCCCAGCATTTT.

V is TRBV28 and J is TRBJ1-2; D gene ambiguous. Germline V gene lookup returns CDR1 MDHEN and CDR2 SYDVKM. With 4 bases removed from V and 4 bases from J, the gap between germline ends came to 7 bases. This CDR3 is 12 amino acids long. The chain's CDR3 is CASSSNTYGYTF. In DNA form, the CDR3 reads TGTGCCAGCAGTTCTAATACCTATGGCTACACCTTC.

The CDR3 nucleotides are TGCAGCGTGCACAAACATCGGGGCACTGAAGCTTTCTTT. This sequence encodes CSVHKHRGTEAFF. The chain recombines TRBV29-1 with TRBJ1-1; D ambiguous. This CDR3 contains 13 residues. The V end lost 6 bases, the J end lost 4 bases, and 15 bases lay between the germline ends. Germline V CDR1 and CDR2: SQVTM, ANQGSEA.

The V gene is TRBV5-1, the J gene TRBJ2-3; TRBD2 matches 10 bases. Germline values: CDR1 SGHRS, CDR2 YFSETQ. V shed 4 bases, J shed 4 bases, and the junction held 12 bases outside the gene matches. The CDR3 loop spans 17 amino acids. The CDR3 nucleotides read TGCGCCAGCAGCCCATTACTCAGCGGGGGGGCGGCAGATACGCAGTATTTT. This codes for CASSPLLSGGAADTQYF.

CDR3 sequence reads: CASSSQGGSGELFF. The CDR3 DNA is TGTGCCAGCAGCTCACAGGGAGGGTCCGGGGAGCTGTTTTTT. The rearrangement uses TRBV11-3 and TRBJ2-2, with D perhaps TRBD2 (7 bases). The V end was cut by 4 bases, the J end by 6 bases, with 12 bases between. CDR3 size: 14 residues. Germline CDR1 is SGHNT and CDR2 is YENEEA.

The rearrangement uses TRBV28 and TRBJ1-1; 7 bases map to TRBD1. Germline lookup yields CDR1 MDHEN and CDR2 SYDVKM. The junction had 9 bases not matched to a gene; V was cut back by 7 bases and J by 1 base. The CDR3 covers 15 residues. CDR3 sequence (DNA): TGTGCCAGCACCCAGGGGGACCTGGGGAACACTGAAGCTTTCTTT. Its translation is CASTQGDLGNTEAFF.